This TCR beta chain was retrieved from a study of T-cell reconstitution after alpha-beta-depleted transplantation in children listed by TCRdb under 2016. With regard to the full study: Using TCR repertoire profiling, the study quantitatively followed how T-cell immune reconstitution unfolded in children after TCRalphabeta/CD19-depleted allogeneic hematopoietic cell transplantation.

The library was produced with PCR. The data were produced on an Illumina HiSeq 2500. To normalize quantification of the TCRbeta repertoire, the TCR libraries were built with molecular barcoding that relied on unique molecular identifiers. TCRdb itself trimmed the public reads at Q25 with fastp, ran MiXCR and retained productive beta chains. Every entry covers one CDR3 protein and lists the most common genes and DNA from its rows. In all, the sample holds hundreds of thousands of distinct CDR3 sequences, and about 15% of those were seen once. Clones ranked in the top ten supply 0.8% to 1.1% of the sample. This clonotype was recorded many times. It lacks a known antigen. Base qualities are not at hand, and no much larger clone is one base apart. The sequence came from a human donor who donated a stem cell graft to a child with acute myeloid leukemia. The source material was PBMCs from the stem cell graft donor, sampled from the stem cell graft.

The CDR3 region has the sequence CASSQGLAGTGNTGELFF. The nucleotide sequence is given as TGTGCCAGCAGCCAGGGTTTGGCCGGGACAGGGAACACCGGGGAGCTGTTTTTT. The rearranged chain carries TRBV4-2 and TRBJ2-2; 8 central bases correspond to TRBD1. Including cysteine and phenylalanine, the CDR3 has 18 amino acids. Only CDR3 DNA is held: 54 bases, read in frame from base 1. Trimming removed 3 bases from V and 1 base from J; the gene matches leave 10 bases unexplained. The germline V gene gives CDR1 as LGHNA and CDR2 as YNFKEQ.